The 32 T cell receptor beta chains reported below all come from one sample, sequenced in a study of T cells after yellow fever vaccination. Each CDR3 protein is one row after TCRdb ran MiXCR on the 5' RACE reads. The table lists roughly 250,000 distinct CDR3 sequences, about an eighth of them singletons. The input for sequencing was CD4+ T cells sorted from PBMCs, taken 45 days after the yellow fever booster vaccination. The receptors shown here come from a man aged 25-45 years who received the YFV17D yellow fever vaccine.

Details on this clonotype: This CDR3 is missing its conserved last phenylalanine or tryptophan, likely due to a read error. The V call is TRBV5-5, the J call TRBJ2-1, with D tentatively TRBD1 (6 bases). The CDR3 is 17 residues long. Looked up from germline, CDR1 is SGHKS and CDR2 is YYEKEE (reference sequence). V was cut by 1 base and J by 3 bases, with 17 bases left in between. DNA for the CDR3: TGTGCCAGCAGCTTGACATACAGGGCAAACCTCTACAATGAGCAGTTCTAC. It codes for CASSLTYRANLYNEQFY.

A few counts support this clonotype. This chain uses TRBV2 with TRBJ2-1, with D hard to call. The CDR3 extends over 12 amino acids. CDR1 and CDR2 from the germline V gene are SNHLY and FYNNEI. V was pared by 1 base and J by 10 bases, with 8 bases between. CDR3: CASSEGVGEQFF. In DNA, the CDR3 is TGTGCCAGCAGTGAAGGGGTCGGCGAGCAGTTCTTC.

This sequence joins TRBV6-2 or TRBV6-3 and TRBJ2-1, with TRBD2 identical over 7 bases. Germline CDR1 reads MNHEY; CDR2 reads SVGEGT. This CDR3 has 14 amino acids. Losses at the gene ends were 6 bases for V and 6 bases for J; bases not matched to a gene: 8. The CDR3 DNA is TGTGCCAGCAGCCTTCAAGGGAGGGGCAATGAGCAGTTCTTC. Its protein is CASSLQGRGNEQFF.

The genes are TRBV20-1 and TRBJ1-2; D perhaps matches TRBD1 (6 bases). CDR1 DFQATT and CDR2 SNEGSKA come from the germline V gene (reference sequence). V gave up 2 bases and J gave up 8 bases, with 21 bases separating them. CDR3 length: 15 amino acids. The CDR3 region has the DNA TGCAGTGCTAGAACCGGGACAAGGGGGGCTATGGGCTACACCTTC. Protein sequence: CSARTGTRGAMGYTF.

The V call is TRBV6-2 or TRBV6-3, the J call TRBJ2-7; TRBD2 agrees at 14 bases. Losses at the gene ends were 10 bases for V and 2 bases for J; bases not matched to a gene: 10. Germline V gene lookup returns CDR1 MNHEY and CDR2 SVGEGT. CDR3 length: 16 amino acids. The chain's CDR3 is CATHLGTSGRPYEQYF. The CDR3 DNA reads as TGTGCCACGCACCTCGGGACTAGCGGGAGACCCTACGAGCAGTACTTC.

This clonotype was seen a few times. The V and J genes are TRBV6-2 or TRBV6-3 and TRBJ2-1, with 7 nucleotides matching TRBD2. The germline V gene has CDR1 MNHEY and CDR2 SVGEGT. V was clipped by 6 bases and J by 1 base; unmatched bases: 6. The CDR3 has 15 amino acids. The CDR3 DNA is TGTGCCAGCAGGATAAGCGGGATGTCCTACAATGAGCAGTTCTTC. This translates into CASRISGMSYNEQFF.

This clonotype has more than one count but fewer than ten. The V call is TRBV5-1, the J call TRBJ2-7, with 7 nucleotides matching TRBD2. Trimming at V came to 0 bases and at J to 5 bases, leaving 5 bases not matched to a gene. Per the germline V gene, CDR1 is SGHRS and CDR2 is YFSETQ. The CDR3 runs to 14 residues. The CDR3 nucleotides read TGCGCCAGCAGCTTGGAGGCGGGAGCCCACGAGCAGTACTTC. Its protein product is CASSLEAGAHEQYF.

This chain links TRBV27 with TRBJ2-2; 7 positions agree with TRBD2. The germline gives CDR1 MNHEY, CDR2 SMNVEV (reference sequence). CDR3 length: 15 amino acids. V gave up 3 bases and J gave up 6 bases; unmatched junction bases: 7. CDR3 sequence: CASSFGGRAPGELFF. In nucleotides, the CDR3 is TGTGCCAGCAGTTTTGGGGGGAGGGCTCCCGGGGAGCTGTTTTTT.

The chain combines TRBV14 with TRBJ2-7, with D possibly TRBD1 on 7 matching bases. Germline V gene sequence: CDR1 SGHDN, CDR2 FVKESK. This CDR3 comprises 14 residues. The germline V and J ends were trimmed by 8 bases and 2 bases, with 16 bases remaining between them. The CDR3 bases are TGTGCCAGCGGAAGGACAGGACTAACCTACGAGCAGTACTTC. This encodes CASGRTGLTYEQYF.

This clonotype was found a few times. The chain carries TRBV5-1 and TRBJ2-7; D possibly matches TRBD1 or TRBD2 (5 bases each). CDR3 size: 14 residues. Trimming took 4 bases from V and 4 from J, leaving 15 bases between them. The germline V gene has CDR1 SGHRS and CDR2 YFSETQ. CDR3 bases: TGCGCCAGCAGCGTTCCAGGGAGAATTTACGAGCAGTACTTC. Amino acids: CASSVPGRIYEQYF.

In its sample, this clonotype was seen a few times. This sequence joins TRBV5-1 and TRBJ2-5, with D hard to call. V was cut by 0 bases and J by 5 bases, with 8 bases left in between. Per the germline V gene, CDR1 is SGHRS and CDR2 is YFSETQ. This CDR3 is built from 13 residues. The chain's CDR3 is CASSLVLGETQYF. The DNA of the CDR3 is TGCGCCAGCAGCTTGGTGCTGGGGGAGACCCAGTACTTC. The full variable domain, its missing parts supplied by reference TRBV5-1 and TRBJ2-5, is KAGVTQTPRYLIKTRGQQVTLSCSPISGHRSVSWYQQTPGQGLQFLFEYFSETQRNKGNFPGRFSGRQFSNSRSEMNVSTLELGDSALYLCASSLVLGETQYFGPGTRLLVL.

The chain links TRBV20-1 to TRBJ2-5; maybe TRBD1 (5 bases). V lost 0 bases to trimming and J lost 1 base, with 21 bases between them. CDR1 and CDR2 from the germline V gene are DFQATT and SNEGSKA (reference sequence). The CDR3 loop spans 18 amino acids. CDR3 DNA sequence: TGCAGTGCTAGAGATTCAGGCACTTGGGGCCGACCCCAAGAGACCCAGTACTTC. This codes for CSARDSGTWGRPQETQYF.

This chain links TRBV7-6 with TRBJ2-5; no clear D. The germline V gene has CDR1 SGHVS and CDR2 FNYEAQ. The CDR3 has 13 amino acids. Trimming cost V 2 bases and J 5 bases, with 9 bases left between them. The CDR3 sequence: CASSLFLGETQYF. DNA of the CDR3: TGTGCCAGCAGCTTATTTCTGGGGGAGACCCAGTACTTC.

This clonotype appeared a few times. The V call is TRBV10-1, the J call TRBJ2-3; TRBD1 agrees at 9 bases. The germline gives CDR1 WNHNN, CDR2 SYGVQD (reference sequence). V lost 8 bases and J lost 0; bases outside the gene matches: 9. CDR3 length equals 16 residues. This chain's CDR3 is CASSPGQGWSTDTQYF. Here the CDR3 DNA reads TGCGCCAGCTCCCCCGGACAGGGGTGGAGCACAGATACGCAGTATTTT.

The J gene is TRBJ2-7, the V gene TRBV14; D is possibly TRBD2 (5 bases). V dropped 2 bases and J dropped 0 bases, with 11 bases sitting between them. The CDR3 runs 15 residues. Germline lookup yields CDR1 SGHDN and CDR2 FVKESK. The CDR3 loop is CASSQPGLGSYEQYF. In DNA, the CDR3 is TGTGCCAGCAGCCAACCTGGACTGGGCTCCTACGAGCAGTACTTC.

This clonotype was counted a few times. This chain's CDR3 is CASANSLRSNQPQHF. In nucleotides, the CDR3 is TGTGCCAGCGCGAATAGCCTACGTAGCAATCAGCCCCAGCATTTT. The chain carries TRBV2 and TRBJ1-5; D not resolved. Germline CDR1 reads SNHLY; CDR2 reads FYNNEI. The CDR3 runs 15 residues. V was pared by 8 bases and J by 0 bases, with 14 bases between.

The chain carries TRBV6-6 and TRBJ2-7; D unresolved. There are 10 residues in the CDR3. Germline loops: CDR1 MNHNY, CDR2 SVGAGI (reference sequence). CDR3 residues: CSQTISEQYF. The CDR3 DNA reads as TGTTCCCAGACCATTTCTGAGCAGTACTTC.

This clonotype was observed many times. This rearrangement joins TRBV5-1 to TRBJ2-1; D gene uncertain. CDR3 length equals 13 residues. V lost 4 bases to trimming and J lost 5 bases, with 10 bases between them. The V gene's germline CDR1 is SGHRS and CDR2 YFSETQ. CDR3 nucleotide sequence: TGCGCCAGCAGCCGATCGCAGGACAATGAGCAGTTCTTC. As protein: CASSRSQDNEQFF.

The chain recombines TRBV7-6 with TRBJ2-1; 8 bases agree with TRBD2. This CDR3 is built from 13 residues. The germline V gene encodes CDR1 SGHVS and CDR2 FNYEAQ. The trim removed 0 bases at V and 12 bases at J, leaving 4 bases unmatched. The CDR3 DNA follows: TGTGCCAGCAGCTTAGCGCGGGCGGGAGGGCAGTTCTTC. Its protein product is CASSLARAGGQFF.

The chain has TRBV4-1 and TRBJ1-6, with D maybe TRBD1 (5 bases). CDR3 length: 17 amino acids. Between the trimmed V and J ends, which lost 0 bases and 9 bases, there was a span of 18 bases. In germline, CDR1 is MGHRA, CDR2 YSYEKL. This CDR3 is CASSQDPAGRIGSPLHF. CDR3 DNA sequence: TGCGCCAGCAGCCAAGATCCGGCAGGGAGAATTGGTTCACCCCTCCACTTT.

This clonotype showed up just a few times. The V and J genes are TRBV5-8 and TRBJ1-2, with 7 nucleotides matching TRBD1. The junction had 7 bases not matched to a gene; V was cut back by 0 bases and J by 5 bases. Germline V CDR1 and CDR2: SGHTS, YDEGEE. There are 15 residues in the CDR3. Written as DNA, the CDR3 is TGTGCCAGCAGCTTGGAGGTCAGGGGGGAATATGGCTACACCTTC. Its translation is CASSLEVRGEYGYTF.

This clonotype was seen a handful of times. The CDR3 loop is CASSRARFRLDNEQFF. DNA of the CDR3: TGTGCCAGTAGCCGAGCCAGGTTCCGATTGGACAATGAGCAGTTCTTC. The genes are TRBV19 and TRBJ2-1; D is ambiguous. V was pared by 6 bases and J by 5 bases, with 20 bases between. There are 16 residues in the CDR3. Per the germline V gene, CDR1 is LNHDA and CDR2 is SQIVND (reference sequence).

V gene TRBV6-2 or TRBV6-3 combines with J gene TRBJ1-2; 9 bases align to TRBD1. The CDR3 contains 15 residues. Germline CDR1 is MNHEY and CDR2 is SVGEGT. Germline trimming cut 7 bases from V and 4 bases from J; bases unmatched to any gene: 10. In DNA, the CDR3 is TGTGCCAGCACCTACCGGGACAGGGACGGCTATGGCTACACCTTC. Translation gives CASTYRDRDGYGYTF.

This rearrangement joins TRBV29-1 to TRBJ2-3; no firm D call. Looked up from germline, CDR1 is SQVTM and CDR2 is ANQGSEA. V lost 5 bases, J lost 1 base, and 13 bases lay in between. The CDR3 spans 14 residues. Written as DNA, the CDR3 is TGCAGCGTTCGCCCCTCAGTGGGCACAGATACGCAGTATTTT. Translated: CSVRPSVGTDTQYF.

The CDR3 nucleotides are TGTGCCAGCTCACCATCCCTACAGGGGTATGTAAACGAGCAGTACTTC. Residues: CASSPSLQGYVNEQYF. The chain couples TRBV18 to TRBJ2-7, with TRBD1 identical over 7 bases. This CDR3 has 16 residues. The J segment lost 5 bases and the V segment lost 2 bases, leaving 12 bases of the junction unmatched. Germline lookup yields CDR1 KGHSH and CDR2 LQKENI.

This clonotype was counted a few times. The genes are TRBV7-9 and TRBJ2-2, with D unclear. This CDR3 has 15 residues. Germline V gene sequence: CDR1 SEHNR, CDR2 FQNEAQ (reference sequence). Trimming removed 5 bases at V and 2 bases at J, with 12 bases between. CDR3 protein: CASSPLDQNTGELFF. The CDR3 coding sequence is TGTGCCAGCAGCCCTCTCGACCAAAACACCGGGGAGCTGTTTTTT.

A few counts support this clonotype. The rearrangement joins TRBV7-9 to TRBJ2-7; TRBD1 aligns across 7 bases. Germline assignment: CDR1 SEHNR and CDR2 FQNEAQ (reference sequence). Losses at the gene ends were 5 bases for V and 2 bases for J; bases not matched to a gene: 3. CDR3 size: 13 residues. CDR3 protein: CASSRQGPYEQYF. CDR3 DNA sequence: TGTGCCAGCAGCCGACAGGGCCCCTACGAGCAGTACTTC.

This clonotype appeared a few times. V and J are TRBV6-5 and TRBJ1-1; D remains unclear. The CDR3 has 13 amino acids. V was pared by 6 bases and J by 8 bases, with 16 bases between. Germline CDR1 reads MNHEY; CDR2 reads SVGAGI. The CDR3 is CASSPGSGREAFF. The DNA for the CDR3 is TGTGCCAGCAGCCCAGGCTCCGGGCGGGAAGCTTTCTTT.

The CDR3 nucleotides read TGTGCCAGCAGCCCCGGCCCCGGACAGGCGGGTGGCTACACCTTC. The encoded protein is CASSPGPGQAGGYTF. The rearrangement links TRBV7-2 to TRBJ1-2, with TRBD1 matching 7 bases. The CDR3 has 15 residues. V dropped 5 bases and J dropped 7; count of bases not matched to a gene: 13. Germline V gives CDR1 SGHTA, CDR2 FQGNSA.

This clonotype was recorded a few times. This rearrangement joins TRBV7-2 to TRBJ2-1, with 7 bases aligning to TRBD1. CDR3 size: 14 residues. Germline CDR1 and CDR2: SGHTA and FQGNSA. Losses at the gene ends were 5 bases for V and 3 bases for J; bases not matched to a gene: 4. The CDR3 spells CASSGDSFYNEQFF. The CDR3, as DNA: TGTGCCAGCAGCGGGGACAGTTTCTACAATGAGCAGTTCTTC.

V is TRBV7-2 and J is TRBJ2-3; TRBD2 might be the D (5 bases). The V end was cut by 0 bases, the J end by 4 bases, with 11 bases between. This CDR3 is 15 amino acids long. CDR1 is SGHTA, CDR2 FQGNSA, per germline. CDR3 DNA sequence: TGTGCCAGCAGCTTAGCGGGAGTGGTCTCAGATACGCAGTATTTT. Its protein product is CASSLAGVVSDTQYF.

The chain couples TRBV20-1 to TRBJ1-2; D is perhaps TRBD1 (6 bases). The germline V gene has CDR1 DFQATT and CDR2 SNEGSKA (reference sequence). V shed 5 bases and J shed 6 bases, with 16 bases lying between them. The CDR3 covers 13 residues. This CDR3 reads CSAPTRQVDGYTF. The DNA of the CDR3 is TGCAGTGCTCCGACACGACAGGTCGATGGCTACACCTTC.